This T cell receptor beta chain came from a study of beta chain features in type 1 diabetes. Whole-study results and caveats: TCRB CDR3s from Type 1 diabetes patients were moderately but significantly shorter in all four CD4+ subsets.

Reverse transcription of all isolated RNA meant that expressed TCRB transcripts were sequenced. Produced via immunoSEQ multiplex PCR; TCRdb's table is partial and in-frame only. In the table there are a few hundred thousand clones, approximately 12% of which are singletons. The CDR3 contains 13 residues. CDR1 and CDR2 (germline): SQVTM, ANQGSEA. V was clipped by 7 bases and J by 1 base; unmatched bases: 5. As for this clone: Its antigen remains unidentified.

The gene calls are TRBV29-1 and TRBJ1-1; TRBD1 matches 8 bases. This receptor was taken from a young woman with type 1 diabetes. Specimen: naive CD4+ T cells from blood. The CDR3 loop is CSARGQANTEAFF. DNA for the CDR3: TGCAGCGCCAGGGGACAGGCGAACACTGAAGCTTTCTTT.